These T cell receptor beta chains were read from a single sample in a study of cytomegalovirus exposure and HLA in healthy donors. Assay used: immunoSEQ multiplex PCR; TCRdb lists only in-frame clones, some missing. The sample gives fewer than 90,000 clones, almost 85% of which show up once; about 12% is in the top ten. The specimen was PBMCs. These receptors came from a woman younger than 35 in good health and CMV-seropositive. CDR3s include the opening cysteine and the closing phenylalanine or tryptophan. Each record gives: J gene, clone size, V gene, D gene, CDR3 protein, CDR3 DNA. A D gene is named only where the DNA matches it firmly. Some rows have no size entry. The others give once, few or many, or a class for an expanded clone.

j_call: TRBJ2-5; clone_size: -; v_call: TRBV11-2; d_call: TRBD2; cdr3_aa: CASSLSPLAGTQETQYF; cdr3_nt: TGTGCCAGCAGCTTATCTCCGCTAGCGGGGACCCAAGAGACCCAGTACTTC
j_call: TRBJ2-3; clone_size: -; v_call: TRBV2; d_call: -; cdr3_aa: CASSEGQGSHTDTQYF; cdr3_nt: TGTGCCAGCAGTGAAGGGCAGGGCAGCCACACAGATACGCAGTATTTT
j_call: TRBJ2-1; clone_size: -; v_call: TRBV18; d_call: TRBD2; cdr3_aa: CASSPEPGLVYDEQFF; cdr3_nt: TGTGCCAGCTCGCCGGAGCCGGGACTAGTATACGATGAGCAGTTCTTC
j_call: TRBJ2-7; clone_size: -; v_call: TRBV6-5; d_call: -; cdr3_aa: CASRPGHSSYEQYF; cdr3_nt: TGTGCCAGCAGACCGGGACACTCCTCCTACGAGCAGTACTTC
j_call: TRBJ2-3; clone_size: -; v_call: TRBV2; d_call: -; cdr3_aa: CASSLDLGGVDTQYF; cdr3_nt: TGTGCCAGCAGTCTAGACCTAGGGGGGGTAGATACGCAGTATTTT
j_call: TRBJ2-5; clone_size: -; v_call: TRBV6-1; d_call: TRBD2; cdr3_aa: CASRLAGEETQYF; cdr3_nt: TGTGCCAGCCGACTAGCGGGGGAAGAGACCCAGTACTTC
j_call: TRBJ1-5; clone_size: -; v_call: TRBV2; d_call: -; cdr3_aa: CASSDSGQPQHF; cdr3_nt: TGTGCCAGCAGTGATTCCGGTCAGCCCCAGCATTTT
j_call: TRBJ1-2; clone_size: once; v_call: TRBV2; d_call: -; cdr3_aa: CASSEARSLDGYTF; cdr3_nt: TGTGCCAGCAGTGAAGCGCGGTCTTTAGATGGCTACACCTTC
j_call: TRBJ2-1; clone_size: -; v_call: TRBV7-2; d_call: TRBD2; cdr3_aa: CASRSLAVYNEQFF; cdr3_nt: TGTGCCAGCAGGTCACTAGCGGTGTACAATGAGCAGTTCTTC
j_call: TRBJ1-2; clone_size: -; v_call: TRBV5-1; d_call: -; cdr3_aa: CASSTGGGDDGYTF; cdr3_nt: TGCGCCAGCAGTACTGGGGGGGGCGACGATGGCTACACCTTC
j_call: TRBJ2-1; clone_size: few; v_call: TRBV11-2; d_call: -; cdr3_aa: CASSLDLGDEQFF; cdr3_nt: TGTGCCAGCAGCTTAGATCTAGGGGATGAGCAGTTCTTC
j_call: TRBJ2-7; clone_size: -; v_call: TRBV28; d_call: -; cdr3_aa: CASISSGWVGHYEQYF; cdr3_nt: TGTGCCAGCATTTCTTCGGGTTGGGTGGGTCACTACGAGCAGTACTTC
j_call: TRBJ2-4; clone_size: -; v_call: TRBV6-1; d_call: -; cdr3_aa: CASRSGPGAKNIQYF; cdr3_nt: TGTGCCAGCAGGAGCGGGCCAGGGGCCAAAAACATTCAGTACTTC
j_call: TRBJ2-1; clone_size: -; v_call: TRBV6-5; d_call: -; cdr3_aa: CASSSQTLRWDEQFF; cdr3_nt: TGTGCCAGCAGTTCCCAGACACTCAGGTGGGATGAGCAGTTCTTC
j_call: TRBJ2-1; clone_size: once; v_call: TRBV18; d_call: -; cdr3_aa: CASSPLRGGYNEQFF; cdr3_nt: TGTGCCAGCTCACCCCTGCGGGGAGGCTACAATGAGCAGTTCTTC
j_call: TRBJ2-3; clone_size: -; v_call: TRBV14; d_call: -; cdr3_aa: CASSDRDYTDTQYF; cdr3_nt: TGTGCCAGCAGCGACCGGGATTACACAGATACGCAGTATTTT
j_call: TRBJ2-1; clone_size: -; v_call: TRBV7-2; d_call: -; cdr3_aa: CASSLIPLSYNEQFF; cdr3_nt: TGTGCCAGCAGCTTAATCCCTCTATCCTACAATGAGCAGTTCTTC
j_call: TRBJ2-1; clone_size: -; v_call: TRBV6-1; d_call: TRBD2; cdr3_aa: CASALAGLRNEQFF; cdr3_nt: TGTGCCAGCGCTCTAGCGGGTCTTCGCAATGAGCAGTTCTTC
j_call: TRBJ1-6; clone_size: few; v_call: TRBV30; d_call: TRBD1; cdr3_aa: CAWRPADRRDSPLHF; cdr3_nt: TGTGCCTGGAGACCTGCGGACAGGCGGGATTCACCCCTCCACTTT
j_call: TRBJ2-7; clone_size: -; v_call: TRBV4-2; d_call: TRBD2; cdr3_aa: CASSQEWGGGVRYEQYF; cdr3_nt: TGTGCCAGCAGCCAAGAGTGGGGCGGGGGTGTCCGCTACGAGCAGTACTTC
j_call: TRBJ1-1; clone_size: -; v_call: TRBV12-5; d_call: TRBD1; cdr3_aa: CASGTGDLTNTEAFF; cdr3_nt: TGTGCTAGTGGTACAGGGGACTTGACGAACACTGAAGCTTTCTTT
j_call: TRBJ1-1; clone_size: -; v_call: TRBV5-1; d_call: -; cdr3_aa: CASSPTGTQNTEAFF; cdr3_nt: TGCGCCAGCAGCCCAACCGGGACACAGAACACTGAAGCTTTCTTT
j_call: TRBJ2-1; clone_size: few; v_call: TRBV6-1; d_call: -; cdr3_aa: CASMTGFGGEQFF; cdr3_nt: TGTGCCAGCATGACAGGCTTTGGAGGTGAGCAGTTCTTC
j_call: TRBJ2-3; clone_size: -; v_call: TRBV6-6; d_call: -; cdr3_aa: CASSYASGADTQYF; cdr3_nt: TGTGCCAGCAGTTACGCCTCCGGGGCAGATACGCAGTATTTT
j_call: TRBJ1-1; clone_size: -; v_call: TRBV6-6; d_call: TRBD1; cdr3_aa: CASPADREGTEAFF; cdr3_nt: TGTGCCAGCCCGGCGGACAGGGAGGGCACTGAAGCTTTCTTT
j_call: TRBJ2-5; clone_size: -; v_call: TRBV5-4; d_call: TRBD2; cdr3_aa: CASSFKESAGGRQETQYF; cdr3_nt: TGTGCCAGCAGCTTTAAGGAATCAGCGGGGGGGCGGCAAGAGACCCAGTACTTC
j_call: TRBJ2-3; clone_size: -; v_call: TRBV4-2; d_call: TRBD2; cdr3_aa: CASSQDLGGGSTDTQYF; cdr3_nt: TGTGCCAGCAGCCAAGATCTCGGGGGGGGAAGCACAGATACGCAGTATTTT
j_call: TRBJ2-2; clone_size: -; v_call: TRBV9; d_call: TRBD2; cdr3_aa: CASSAGTSSRGTGELFF; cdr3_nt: TGTGCCAGCAGCGCCGGGACTAGCAGTCGTGGCACCGGGGAGCTGTTTTTT